One and the same sample provided the 25 T cell receptor beta chains below, sequenced in a study of CD8+ T cells in alopecia areata. In each case, RNA was isolated and then reverse transcribed into cDNA as the sequencing template. Profiling relied on immunoSEQ multiplex PCR, and the TCRdb table lists in-frame clones only, not all of them. This table has approximately 180,000 clones, roughly 59% appearing once. Sequences were derived from CD4+ T cells sorted from blood, sampled at week 0. The receptor set was obtained from a human donor with alopecia areata.

This chain uses TRBV6-1 with TRBJ2-3; D remains unclear. The CDR3 runs to 10 residues. Germline V gene sequence: CDR1 MNHNS, CDR2 SASEGT. Trimming took 6 bases from V and 6 from J, leaving 4 bases between them. The CDR3 region is CASRGDTQYF. CDR3 nucleotide sequence: TGTGCCAGCAGAGGTGATACGCAGTATTTT.

This clone has a handful of counts. The rearrangement joins TRBV7-2 to TRBJ1-2; D remains ambiguous. Trimming took off 5 bases at V and 4 bases at J, with 17 bases between the two ends. This CDR3 has 15 residues. Germline V CDR1 and CDR2: SGHTA, FQGNSA. The CDR3 loop reads CASSPRVGDPYGYTF. The DNA for the CDR3 is TGTGCCAGCAGCCCCCGGGTCGGAGATCCCTATGGCTACACCTTC.

This clone was found a few times. This rearrangement joins TRBV6-5 to TRBJ1-1; D remains unclear. This CDR3 has 13 residues. V was trimmed by 10 bases and J by 3 bases, leaving 15 bases between them. Germline-derived CDR1 and CDR2 are MNHEY and SVGAGI. Written as DNA, the CDR3 is TGTGCCACCCTCCCGCCGGGCTACACTGAAGCTTTCTTT. Residues: CATLPPGYTEAFF.

The rearrangement joins TRBV29-1 to TRBJ2-3, with 9 bases matching TRBD1. This CDR3 contains 15 residues. V trimming: 4 bases; J trimming: 2 bases; junction bases outside the gene matches: 7. From germline, CDR1 is SQVTM and CDR2 ANQGSEA. CDR3 loop: CSVGGTGLSTDTQYF. CDR3 DNA sequence: TGCAGCGTTGGAGGGACAGGGCTATCCACAGATACGCAGTATTTT.

The chain combines TRBV25-1 with TRBJ2-2; D call uncertain. Trimming stripped 4 bases from V and 7 bases from J, with 16 bases between. This CDR3 has 15 amino acids. In germline, CDR1 is MGHDK, CDR2 SYGVNS. This chain's CDR3 is CASSGTVATVGELFF. The CDR3 DNA sequence: TGTGCCAGCAGTGGCACAGTGGCGACGGTCGGGGAGCTGTTTTTT.

This sequence joins TRBV5-1 and TRBJ2-6, with D unclear. CDR3 length: 15 residues. V lost 4 bases, J lost 2 bases, and 10 bases lay in between. Germline CDR1 reads SGHRS; CDR2 reads YFSETQ. CDR3 loop: CASSPQRAGANVLTF. For the CDR3, the DNA is TGCGCCAGCAGCCCTCAAAGGGCTGGGGCCAACGTCCTGACTTTC.

The V call is TRBV7-3, the J call TRBJ2-5; D call uncertain. Trimming left V 1 base short and J 5 bases short, with 8 bases between. The CDR3 loop spans 13 amino acids. Germline CDR1 reads SGHTA; CDR2 reads FQGTGA. The CDR3, as DNA: TGTGCCAGCAGCTTAATGGGTGGGGAGACCCAGTACTTC. Translation: CASSLMGGETQYF.

The chain couples TRBV30 to TRBJ1-3; D call uncertain. V shed 5 bases and J shed 4 bases, with 6 bases lying between them. This CDR3 is 11 amino acids long. Germline CDR1 is GTSNPN and CDR2 is SVGIG (reference sequence). The CDR3 here is CAWEAGNTIYF. The CDR3 coding sequence is TGTGCCTGGGAAGCCGGAAACACCATATATTTT.

The chain recombines TRBV29-1 with TRBJ2-1, with TRBD2 as a possible D gene (5 bases). Trimming stripped 5 bases from V and 7 bases from J, with 12 bases between. This CDR3 is 12 amino acids long. Germline V gene lookup returns CDR1 SQVTM and CDR2 ANQGSEA. The CDR3: CSVSSWENEQFF. The CDR3 DNA follows: TGCAGCGTTTCATCTTGGGAGAATGAGCAGTTCTTC.

This chain uses TRBV2 with TRBJ2-7; TRBD2 matches at 14 bases. Germline loops: CDR1 SNHLY, CDR2 FYNNEI. CDR3 length: 16 residues. Trimming removed 6 bases from V and 7 bases from J; junction bases left unmatched: 11. This CDR3 is CASRELRLAGGKEQYF. The CDR3 bases are TGTGCCAGCAGAGAACTCAGACTAGCGGGGGGGAAGGAGCAGTACTTC.

This clone was detected only once. This CDR3 is CASSGTGVRNIQYF. CDR3 nucleotide sequence: TGTGCCAGCAGCGGGACAGGGGTGAGAAACATTCAGTACTTC. This sequence joins TRBV28 and TRBJ2-4; the match to TRBD1 covers 10 bases. The V gene end was trimmed by 6 bases and the J gene end by 6 bases; junction bases not matched to a gene: 5. This CDR3 contains 14 residues. The germline CDR1 and CDR2 sequences are MDHEN and SYDVKM.

The table lists this clone with a few counts. The rearrangement links TRBV29-1 to TRBJ1-5; 7 nucleotides line up with TRBD1. Germline CDR1 and CDR2: SQVTM and ANQGSEA. The trim removed 6 bases at V and 7 bases at J, leaving 9 bases unmatched. This CDR3 has 13 amino acids. CDR3 bases: TGCAGCGTAGGACAGGCAGGGGAGCAGCCCCAGCATTTT. Translated, it gives CSVGQAGEQPQHF.

This clone showed up many times. The chain recombines TRBV2 with TRBJ2-3; D might be TRBD1 or TRBD2, each matching 6 bases. Trimming stripped 8 bases from V and 0 bases from J, with 12 bases between. CDR3 length: 14 residues. In germline, CDR1 is SNHLY, CDR2 FYNNEI. CDR3 sequence: CASGGRPSTDTQYF. CDR3 nucleotide sequence: TGTGCCAGCGGGGGGCGGCCTAGCACAGATACGCAGTATTTT.

The V call is TRBV30, the J call TRBJ2-4, with D possibly TRBD1 on 5 matching bases. From germline, CDR1 is GTSNPN and CDR2 SVGIG (reference sequence). V lost 2 bases and J 4 bases, leaving 9 bases between the germline ends. There are 13 residues in the CDR3. CDR3 coding DNA: TGTGCCTGGAGTAACAGGCAAAAAAACATTCAGTACTTC. Its protein product is CAWSNRQKNIQYF.

The V and J genes are TRBV30 and TRBJ1-1; D might be TRBD1 (5 bases). Germline-derived CDR1 and CDR2 are GTSNPN and SVGIG (reference sequence). The CDR3 contains 12 residues. The CDR3: CATEGRQAEAFF. CDR3 nucleotides: TGTGCTACGGAGGGGAGGCAGGCTGAAGCTTTCTTT.

In its sample, this clone was seen a few times. CDR3 nucleotides: TGTGCCAGCAGAGGGACAGGGCGAGTCTATGGCTACACCTTC. This codes for CASRGTGRVYGYTF. This chain connects TRBV5-6 to TRBJ1-2, with 9 positions matching TRBD1. The V gene end was trimmed by 5 bases and the J gene end by 4 bases; junction bases not matched to a gene: 6. The V gene's germline CDR1 is SGHDT and CDR2 YYEEEE. The CDR3 is 14 residues long.

The V and J genes are TRBV5-6 and TRBJ1-5; TRBD1 aligns across 11 bases. The J segment lost 2 bases and the V segment lost 3 bases, leaving 7 bases of the junction unmatched. The CDR3 spans 17 residues. Germline V gene data show CDR1 as SGHDT and CDR2 as YYEEEE. CDR3 in DNA: TGTGCCAGCAGCTGGGGACAGGGGGGCGTTGGCAATCAGCCCCAGCATTTT. Protein product: CASSWGQGGVGNQPQHF.

A few counts support this clone. Here the CDR3 DNA reads TGCGCCAGCAGCTTGGACTCGGGTACCTCCGAGCAGTACTTC. It specifies CASSLDSGTSEQYF. This chain connects TRBV5-1 to TRBJ2-7; D unclear. The CDR3 has 14 residues. Germline CDR1 SGHRS, CDR2 YFSETQ. Trimming removed 0 bases from V and 6 bases from J, with 13 bases in between.

The chain carries TRBV30 and TRBJ1-6, with TRBD1 as a possible D gene (6 bases). The length of the CDR3 is 13 residues. CDR1 is GTSNPN and CDR2 is SVGIG in the germline V gene (reference sequence). V lost 1 base and J 8 bases, leaving 9 bases between the germline ends. CDR3 in DNA: TGTGCCTGGAGTGGACAGGAAGATTCACCCCTCCACTTT. This translates into CAWSGQEDSPLHF.

This rearrangement joins TRBV29-1 to TRBJ2-7, with D tentatively TRBD2 (5 bases). Between the trimmed V and J ends, which lost 4 bases and 3 bases, there was a span of 16 bases. The CDR3 is 14 residues long. Germline-derived CDR1 and CDR2 are SQVTM and ANQGSEA. The CDR3 sequence: CSVVEAQPLYEQYF. CDR3 bases: TGCAGCGTTGTGGAGGCCCAGCCCCTCTACGAGCAGTACTTC.

In this sample, this clone turned up once. The genes are TRBV7-9 and TRBJ2-1; D might be TRBD2 (6 bases). V shed 5 bases and J shed 6 bases, with 11 bases lying between them. This CDR3 contains 13 residues. Germline V lookup: CDR1 SEHNR, CDR2 FQNEAQ (reference sequence). This CDR3 reads CASSPAGGNEQFF. As DNA, the CDR3 is TGTGCCAGCAGCCCGGCCGGGGGCAATGAGCAGTTCTTC.

This clone has just one count. The V gene is TRBV11-2, the J gene TRBJ1-6, with D perhaps matching TRBD1 (5 bases). V lost 1 base to trimming and J lost 2 bases, with 12 bases between them. CDR1 and CDR2 (germline): SGHAT, FQNNGV. This CDR3 is built from 17 residues. CDR3 bases: TGTGCCAGCAGCTTAGTTGGGGGATCGGCCTATAATTCACCCCTCCACTTT. This translates into CASSLVGGSAYNSPLHF.

V and J are TRBV9 and TRBJ2-2; TRBD2 matches at 8 bases. CDR3 length: 15 residues. Germline V gene sequence: CDR1 SGDLS, CDR2 YYNGEE. After removal of 3 bases from V and 4 bases from J, the junction contained 5 bases not matched to a gene. The CDR3 region is CASSEAGDLTGELFF. The CDR3, as DNA: TGTGCCAGCAGCGAAGCGGGGGACCTCACCGGGGAGCTGTTTTTT.

The chain recombines TRBV29-1 with TRBJ2-1, with 9 bases fitting TRBD1. CDR1 and CDR2 (germline): SQVTM, ANQGSEA. The V gene end was trimmed by 1 base and the J gene end by 9 bases; junction bases not matched to a gene: 4. There are 13 residues in the CDR3. The CDR3 loop reads CSVEGDRAGEQFF. Here the CDR3 DNA reads TGCAGCGTTGAAGGGGACAGGGCTGGTGAGCAGTTCTTC.

This clone appeared a few times. The V gene is TRBV6-1, the J gene TRBJ1-4, with D tentatively TRBD1 (5 bases). Between the trimmed V and J ends, which lost 9 bases and 4 bases, there was a span of 15 bases. CDR3 size: 14 residues. Germline values: CDR1 MNHNS, CDR2 SASEGT. CDR3 DNA sequence: TGTGCCAGGGGGCAATTGGGGAATAATGAAAAACTGTTTTTT. Translating it yields CARGQLGNNEKLFF.